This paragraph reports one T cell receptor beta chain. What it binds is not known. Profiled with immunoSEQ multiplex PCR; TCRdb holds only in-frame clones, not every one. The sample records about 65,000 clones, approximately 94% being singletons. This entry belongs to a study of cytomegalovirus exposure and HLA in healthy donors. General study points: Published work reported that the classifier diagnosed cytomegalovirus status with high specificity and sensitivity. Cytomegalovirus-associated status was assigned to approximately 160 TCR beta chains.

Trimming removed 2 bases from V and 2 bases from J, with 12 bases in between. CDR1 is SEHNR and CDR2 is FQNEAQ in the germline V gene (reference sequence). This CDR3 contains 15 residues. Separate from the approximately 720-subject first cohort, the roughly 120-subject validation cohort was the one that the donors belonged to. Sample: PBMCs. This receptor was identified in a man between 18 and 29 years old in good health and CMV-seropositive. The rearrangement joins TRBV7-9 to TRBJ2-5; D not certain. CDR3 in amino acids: CASSLRSSSQETQYF. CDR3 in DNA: TGTGCCAGCAGCTTACGGTCGTCGTCACAAGAGACCCAGTACTTC.